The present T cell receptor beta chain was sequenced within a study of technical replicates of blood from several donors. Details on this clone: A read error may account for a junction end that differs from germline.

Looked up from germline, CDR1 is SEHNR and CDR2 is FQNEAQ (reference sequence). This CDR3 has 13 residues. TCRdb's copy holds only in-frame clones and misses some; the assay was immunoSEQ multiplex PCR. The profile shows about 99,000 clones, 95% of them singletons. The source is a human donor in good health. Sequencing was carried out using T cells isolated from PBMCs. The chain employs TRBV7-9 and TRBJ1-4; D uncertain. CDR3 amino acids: CASSLWAAETLFF. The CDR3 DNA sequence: TGTGCCAGCAGCTTATGGGCAGCTGAAACACTGTTTTTT.